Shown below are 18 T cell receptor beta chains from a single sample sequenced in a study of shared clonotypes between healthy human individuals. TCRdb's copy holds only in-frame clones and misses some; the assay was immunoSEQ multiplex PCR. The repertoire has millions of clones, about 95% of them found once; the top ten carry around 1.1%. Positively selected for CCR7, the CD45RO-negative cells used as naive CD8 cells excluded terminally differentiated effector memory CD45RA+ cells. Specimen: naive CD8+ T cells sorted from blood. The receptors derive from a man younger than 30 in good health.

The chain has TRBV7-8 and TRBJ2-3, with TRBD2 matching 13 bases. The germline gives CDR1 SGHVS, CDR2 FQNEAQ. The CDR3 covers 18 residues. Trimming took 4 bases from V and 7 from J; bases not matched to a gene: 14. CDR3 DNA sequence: TGTGCCAGCAGCTGGAGACTAGCGGGAGGATTACCTTCCTATACGCAGTATTTT. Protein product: CASSWRLAGGLPSYTQYF.

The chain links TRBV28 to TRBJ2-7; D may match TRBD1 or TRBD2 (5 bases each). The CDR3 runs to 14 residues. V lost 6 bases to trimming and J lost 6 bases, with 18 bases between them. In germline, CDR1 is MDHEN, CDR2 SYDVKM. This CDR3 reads CASRKTGTTGEQYF. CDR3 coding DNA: TGTGCCAGCAGAAAAACCGGGACGACCGGCGAGCAGTACTTC.

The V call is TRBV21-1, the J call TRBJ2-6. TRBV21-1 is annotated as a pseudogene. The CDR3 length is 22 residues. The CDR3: CASSKGADYLDSQGSGANVLTF. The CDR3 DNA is TGTGCCAGCAGCAAAGGAGCGGACTACCTGGACAGCCAAGGCTCTGGGGCCAACGTCCTGACTTTC.

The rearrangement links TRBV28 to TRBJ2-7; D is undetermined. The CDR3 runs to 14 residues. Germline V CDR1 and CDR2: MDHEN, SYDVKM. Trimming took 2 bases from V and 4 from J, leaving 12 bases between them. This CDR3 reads CASSLGRLGYEQYF. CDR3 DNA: TGTGCCAGCAGTTTAGGCAGGCTTGGATACGAGCAGTACTTC.

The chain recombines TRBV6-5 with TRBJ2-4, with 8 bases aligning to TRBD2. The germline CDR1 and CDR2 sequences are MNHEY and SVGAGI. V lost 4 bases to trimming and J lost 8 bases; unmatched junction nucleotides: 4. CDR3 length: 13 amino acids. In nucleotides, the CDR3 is TGTGCCAGCAGTTCCGGGGGGGTGTACATTCAGTACTTC. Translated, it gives CASSSGGVYIQYF.

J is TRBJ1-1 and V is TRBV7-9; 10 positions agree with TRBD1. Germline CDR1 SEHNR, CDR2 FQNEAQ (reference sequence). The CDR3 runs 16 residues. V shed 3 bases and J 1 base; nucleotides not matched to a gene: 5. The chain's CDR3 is CASSLGQGQGNTEAFF. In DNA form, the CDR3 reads TGTGCCAGCAGCTTGGGACAGGGGCAGGGGAACACTGAAGCTTTCTTT.

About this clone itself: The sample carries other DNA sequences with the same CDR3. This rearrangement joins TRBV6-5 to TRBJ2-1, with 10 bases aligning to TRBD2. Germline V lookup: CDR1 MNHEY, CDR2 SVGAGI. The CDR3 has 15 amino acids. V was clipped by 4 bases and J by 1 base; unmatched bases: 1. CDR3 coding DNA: TGTGCCAGCAGTTTACTAGCGGGATCCTACAATGAGCAGTTCTTC. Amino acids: CASSLLAGSYNEQFF.

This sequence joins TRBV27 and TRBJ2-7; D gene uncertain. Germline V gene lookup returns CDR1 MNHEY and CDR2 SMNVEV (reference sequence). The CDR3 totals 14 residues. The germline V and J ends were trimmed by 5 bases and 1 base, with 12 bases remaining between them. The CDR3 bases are TGTGCCAGCAGTAGCAAACTGACTTCCTACGAGCAGTACTTC. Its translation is CASSSKLTSYEQYF.

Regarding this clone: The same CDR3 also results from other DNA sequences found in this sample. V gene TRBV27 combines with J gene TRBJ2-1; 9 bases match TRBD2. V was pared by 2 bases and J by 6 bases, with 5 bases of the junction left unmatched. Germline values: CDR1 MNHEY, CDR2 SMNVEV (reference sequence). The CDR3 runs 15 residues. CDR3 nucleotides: TGTGCCAGCAGTTTAGCGGGGGGGCCTCCCAATGAGCAGTTCTTC. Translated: CASSLAGGPPNEQFF.

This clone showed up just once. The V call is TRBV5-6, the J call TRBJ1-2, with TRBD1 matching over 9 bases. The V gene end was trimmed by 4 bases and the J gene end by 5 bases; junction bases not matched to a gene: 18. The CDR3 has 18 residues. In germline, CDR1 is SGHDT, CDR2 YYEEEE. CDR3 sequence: CASSTHYIDRDRAYGYTF. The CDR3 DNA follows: TGTGCCAGCAGCACGCACTATATAGACCGGGACAGGGCATATGGCTACACCTTC.

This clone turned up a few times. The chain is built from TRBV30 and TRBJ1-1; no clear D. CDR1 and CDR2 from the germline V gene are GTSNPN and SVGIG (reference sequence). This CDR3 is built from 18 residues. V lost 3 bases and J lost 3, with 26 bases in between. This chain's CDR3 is CAWSAQKSILVGDTEAFF. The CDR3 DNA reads TGTGCCTGGAGCGCACAAAAAAGCATCTTAGTTGGAGACACTGAAGCTTTCTTT.

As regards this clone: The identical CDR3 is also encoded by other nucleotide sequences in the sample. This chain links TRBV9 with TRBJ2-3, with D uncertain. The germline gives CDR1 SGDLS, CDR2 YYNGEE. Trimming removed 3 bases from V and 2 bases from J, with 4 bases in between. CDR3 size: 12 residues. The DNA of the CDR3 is TGTGCCAGCAGCGGTTACACAGATACGCAGTATTTT. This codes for CASSGYTDTQYF.

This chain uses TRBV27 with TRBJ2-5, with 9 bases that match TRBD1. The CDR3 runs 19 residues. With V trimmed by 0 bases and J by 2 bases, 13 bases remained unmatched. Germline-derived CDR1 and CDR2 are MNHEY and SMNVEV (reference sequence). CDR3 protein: CASSLSSINRGPIQETQYF. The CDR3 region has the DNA TGTGCCAGCAGTTTATCGAGTATTAACAGGGGGCCGATTCAAGAGACCCAGTACTTC.

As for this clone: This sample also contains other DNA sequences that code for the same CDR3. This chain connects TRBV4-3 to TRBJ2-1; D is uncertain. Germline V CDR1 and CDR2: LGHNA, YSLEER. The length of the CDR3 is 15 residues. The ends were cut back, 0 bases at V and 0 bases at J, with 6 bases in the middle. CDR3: CASSQDSSSYNEQFF. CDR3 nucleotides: TGCGCCAGCAGCCAAGACTCCAGCTCCTACAATGAGCAGTTCTTC.

The CDR3 spells CASRDRGLTEAFF. CDR3 nucleotide sequence: TGTGCCAGTAGGGACAGGGGGCTGACTGAAGCTTTCTTT. V usage is TRBV19 and J usage is TRBJ1-1, with 11 bases that match TRBD1. Trimming at V came to 6 bases and at J to 5 bases, leaving 2 bases not matched to a gene. Per germline, CDR1 LNHDA and CDR2 SQIVND (reference sequence). CDR3 length: 13 residues.

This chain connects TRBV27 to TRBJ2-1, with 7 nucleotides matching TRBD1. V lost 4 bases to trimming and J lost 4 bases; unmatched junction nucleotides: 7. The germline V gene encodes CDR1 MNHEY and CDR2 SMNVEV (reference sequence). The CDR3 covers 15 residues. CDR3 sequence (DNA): TGTGCCAGCAGTTGGAGACAGGGCGCGTACAATGAGCAGTTCTTC. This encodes CASSWRQGAYNEQFF.

CDR3 coding DNA: TGTGCCAGCAGTTTTACAGGAGAGGAGACCCAGTACTTC. Translated: CASSFTGEETQYF. J is TRBJ2-5 and V is TRBV28, with D possibly TRBD1 on 5 matching bases. The CDR3 length is 13 residues. The germline V gene has CDR1 MDHEN and CDR2 SYDVKM. V was shortened by 3 bases and J by 5 bases, with 10 bases between the two germline ends.

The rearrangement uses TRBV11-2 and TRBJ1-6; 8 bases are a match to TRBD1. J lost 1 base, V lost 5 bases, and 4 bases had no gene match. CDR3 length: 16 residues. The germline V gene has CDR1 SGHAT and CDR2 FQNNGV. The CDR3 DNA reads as TGTGCCAGCAGCCTCTGGACAGGGTCCTATAATTCACCCCTCCACTTT. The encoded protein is CASSLWTGSYNSPLHF.